The clone carrying this TCR beta chain was seen more than once but under ten times. TCRdb itself ran the 5' RACE reads through MiXCR, one entry per CDR3 protein. The top ten clones hold approximately 1.1% of a sample with 300,000 to 400,000 distinct CDR3 sequences, about 15% of them seen once. The data are from a study of CD8 T cells in ankylosing spondylitis. Germline CDR1 is SGHRS and CDR2 is YFSETQ. V was clipped by 0 bases and J by 8 bases; unmatched bases: 7. The CDR3 spans 15 residues. The sequenced sample was blood, either unsorted or a sorted T cell fraction (not recorded which). The clonotype was recovered from a male donor with ankylosing spondylitis or in good health (not recorded which). The chain employs TRBV5-1 and TRBJ2-1, with 8 bases that match TRBD2. CDR3 in DNA: TGCGCCAGCAGCTTGGAAACTAGCGGAGGGGATGAGCAGTTCTTC. Translated: CASSLETSGGDEQFF.